These 25 T cell receptor beta chains were sequenced from one sample in a study of T cells in Graves' hyperthyroidism and ophthalmopathy. What was amplified from RNA transcripts were TCR beta CDR3 regions. Using the HTBI primer set, a first-round RT-PCR was run on the TCR CDR3. TCRdb itself ran the multiplex PCR reads through MiXCR, one entry per CDR3 protein. In the table there are some 600,000 distinct CDR3 sequences, approximately 13% of which are singletons. Sequenced material: blood. The receptors come from a woman in her twenties or thirties with Graves' hyperthyroidism that later progressed to Graves' ophthalmopathy.

This clonotype has ten or more counts. CDR3 coding DNA: TGTGCCAGCAGCTTCTCCCTGGGGAACACTGAAGCTTTCTTT. Amino acid sequence: CASSFSLGNTEAFF. The chain carries TRBV5-5 and TRBJ1-1; D unresolved. The ends were cut back, 2 bases at V and 1 base at J, with 9 bases in the middle. This CDR3 is built from 14 residues. Germline assignment: CDR1 SGHKS and CDR2 YYEKEE (reference sequence).

This clonotype occurred many times. This chain joins TRBV11-3 and TRBJ2-3; 9 positions match TRBD2. Germline V CDR1 and CDR2: SGHNT, YENEEA. This CDR3 is 16 amino acids long. V was pared by 6 bases and J by 4 bases, with 11 bases of the junction left unmatched. The CDR3 DNA is TGTGCCAGCAGACCCGGTTTAGCGGGAGTGGCAGATACGCAGTATTTT. Its translation is CASRPGLAGVADTQYF.

This clonotype came up many times. The CDR3, as DNA: TGTGCCAGCAGTTTGAACACCCAAGGGGGCGCAGATACGCAGTATTTT. It encodes CASSLNTQGGADTQYF. The chain combines TRBV27 with TRBJ2-3; 7 bases agree with TRBD1. The CDR3 is 16 amino acids. J gave up 4 bases and V 3 bases, and 10 bases lay outside the gene matches. The germline V gene encodes CDR1 MNHEY and CDR2 SMNVEV (reference sequence).

The V gene is TRBV5-8, the J gene TRBJ1-5; TRBD1 is a possible D gene (5 bases). With 0 bases removed from V and 0 bases from J, the gap between germline ends came to 10 bases. The CDR3 is made up of 16 amino acids. CDR1 is SGHTS and CDR2 is YDEGEE in the germline V gene. The CDR3 here is CASSLAGSPSNQPQHF. DNA for the CDR3: TGTGCCAGCAGCTTGGCAGGGAGCCCTAGCAATCAGCCCCAGCATTTT.

This clonotype was detected many times. The gene calls are TRBV12-3 or TRBV12-4 and TRBJ2-1, with a possible D match to TRBD1 (6 bases). Trimming removed 1 base from V and 0 bases from J, with 10 bases in between. The CDR3 length is 16 residues. In DNA, the CDR3 is TGTGCCAGCAGTTTAGGCAGGGGTAGCTCCTACAATGAGCAGTTCTTC. Amino acid sequence: CASSLGRGSSYNEQFF.

V and J are TRBV28 and TRBJ2-7, with TRBD2 matching 8 bases. The V gene end was trimmed by 2 bases and the J gene end by 6 bases; junction bases not matched to a gene: 21. Germline V gene data show CDR1 as MDHEN and CDR2 as SYDVKM. This CDR3 contains 19 residues. The CDR3 spells CASSLHYPGPETGGAEQYF. For the CDR3, the DNA is TGTGCCAGCAGTTTACACTACCCCGGGCCGGAGACGGGGGGGGCCGAGCAGTACTTC.

This clonotype was recorded at least ten times. This chain links TRBV6-1 with TRBJ1-1, with a possible D match to TRBD1 (6 bases). The CDR3 has 15 amino acids. The germline V and J ends were trimmed by 5 bases and 3 bases, with 16 bases remaining between them. Germline CDR1 and CDR2: MNHNS and SASEGT. The CDR3 protein is CASSYSGDRDTEAFF. DNA of the CDR3: TGTGCCAGCAGTTATTCAGGGGATCGGGACACTGAAGCTTTCTTT.

The CDR3 region has the DNA TGTGCCAGCATAAGCGGGAGGAATGAGCAGTTCTTC. Its translation: CASISGRNEQFF. The V gene is TRBV6-4, the J gene TRBJ2-1, with 9 bases matching TRBD2. The V gene's germline CDR1 is MRHNA and CDR2 SNTAGT. J lost 7 bases, V lost 7 bases, and 2 bases had no gene match. This CDR3 has 12 residues.

Ten or more counts support this clonotype. This chain joins TRBV19 and TRBJ1-1; D unclear. This CDR3 comprises 17 residues. The V end lost 0 bases, the J end lost 1 base, and 15 bases lay between the germline ends. Germline V gives CDR1 LNHDA, CDR2 SQIVND (reference sequence). As DNA, the CDR3 is TGTGCCAGTAGTATAGATATTCTGGGCCCCGGGAACACTGAAGCTTTCTTT. Translated: CASSIDILGPGNTEAFF.

The gene calls are TRBV2 and TRBJ2-5; 14 bases line up with TRBD2. The trim removed 7 bases at V and 1 base at J, leaving 5 bases unmatched. CDR3 length: 16 residues. Germline-derived CDR1 and CDR2 are SNHLY and FYNNEI. The CDR3 DNA sequence: TGTGCCAGCATCTGGGGGACTAGCGGGAGCCAAGAGACCCAGTACTTC. This translates into CASIWGTSGSQETQYF.

The chain has TRBV12-3 or TRBV12-4 and TRBJ1-5; TRBD1 agrees at 8 bases. The length of the CDR3 is 12 residues. Trimming cost V 3 bases and J 15 bases; bases outside gene matches: 7. The CDR3: CASSLYKDRAHF. CDR3 in DNA: TGTGCCAGCAGTTTGTATAAGGACAGGGCGCATTTT.

Points on this clonotype: Since a much larger clone is just one base distant, this may be a read error. The chain employs TRBV30 and TRBJ1-2, with TRBD1 as a possible D gene (6 bases). Germline CDR1 GTSNPN, CDR2 SVGIG (reference sequence). This CDR3 has 14 residues. CDR3 amino acids: CGRSGAGNPYGYTF. CDR3 in DNA: TGTGGCCGTTCGGGGGCGGGCAACCCTTATGGCTACACCTTC.

The rearrangement joins TRBV5-1 to TRBJ1-1, with D possibly being TRBD1 (5 bases). CDR3 length equals 16 residues. Germline loops: CDR1 SGHRS, CDR2 YFSETQ. V gave up 0 bases and J gave up 3 bases, with 15 bases separating them. DNA for the CDR3: TGCGCCAGCAGCTTGGTCGCCAGGGTAGAGGACACTGAAGCTTTCTTT. It encodes CASSLVARVEDTEAFF.

At least ten counts were recorded for this clonotype. This chain connects TRBV12-3 or TRBV12-4 to TRBJ1-2, with D perhaps TRBD1 (5 bases). Between the trimmed V and J ends, which lost 5 bases and 0 bases, there was a span of 10 bases. CDR3 length equals 14 residues. CDR3 DNA: TGTGCCAGCAGTCCAGGCAGGGCTAACTATGGCTACACCTTC. Residues: CASSPGRANYGYTF.

This rearrangement joins TRBV6-1 to TRBJ2-3; 7 nucleotides agree with TRBD2. Germline V gene lookup returns CDR1 MNHNS and CDR2 SASEGT. The V segment lost 2 bases and the J segment 6 bases; nucleotides outside the gene matches: 14. The CDR3 has 17 residues. This CDR3 reads CASSEWGGGGLSDTQYF. CDR3 DNA sequence: TGTGCCAGCAGTGAATGGGGGGGAGGCGGGCTATCCGATACGCAGTATTTT.

The chain is built from TRBV7-2 and TRBJ1-4; D unresolved. CDR3 length: 13 amino acids. With 5 bases removed from V and 8 bases from J, the gap between germline ends came to 12 bases. The germline gives CDR1 SGHTA, CDR2 FQGNSA. CDR3 sequence (DNA): TGTGCCAGCAGCCCTTATTCCCGGGAAAAACTGTTTTTT. It is translated as CASSPYSREKLFF.

This clonotype occurred many times. The J gene is TRBJ2-2, the V gene TRBV7-3; D is undetermined. This CDR3 has 14 residues. Germline CDR1 SGHTA, CDR2 FQGTGA. Trimming stripped 5 bases from V and 3 bases from J, with 10 bases between. Here the CDR3 DNA reads TGTGCCAGCAGCCCGGTCGGGTACACCGGGGAGCTGTTTTTT. This encodes CASSPVGYTGELFF.

This clonotype came up many times. V is TRBV20-1 and J is TRBJ2-1; the D is unclear. The CDR3 is 14 residues long. The V and J ends lost 3 bases and 2 bases respectively, with 11 bases between them. Germline CDR1 is DFQATT and CDR2 is SNEGSKA (reference sequence). Here the CDR3 reads CSARLTGPYNEQFF. In DNA form, the CDR3 reads TGCAGTGCTAGGTTGACGGGCCCCTACAATGAGCAGTTCTTC.

This clonotype was seen many times. The chain recombines TRBV24-1 with TRBJ2-2; 10 nucleotides match TRBD1. Germline CDR1 reads KGHDR; CDR2 reads SFDVKD. Losses at the gene ends were 4 bases for V and 8 bases for J; bases not matched to a gene: 9. The CDR3 is 16 amino acids. The CDR3 coding sequence is TGTGCCACCAGTGACCGCCGGGACAGGGGCGCGGGGGAGCTGTTTTTT. Translating it yields CATSDRRDRGAGELFF.

This clonotype was picked up a small number of times. The V gene is TRBV20-1, the J gene TRBJ2-1; possibly TRBD2 for D (6 bases). Trimming removed 8 bases at V and 4 bases at J, with 15 bases between. Germline V gene lookup returns CDR1 DFQATT and CDR2 SNEGSKA (reference sequence). CDR3 size: 13 residues. Here the CDR3 reads CSLRGLTYNEQFF. The CDR3 coding sequence is TGCAGTCTTCGGGGACTTACATACAATGAGCAGTTCTTC.

This clonotype has a count of ten or more. This rearrangement joins TRBV30 to TRBJ1-2; no clear D. V dropped 2 bases and J dropped 4 bases, with 11 bases sitting between them. This CDR3 is 13 amino acids long. Germline CDR1 reads GTSNPN; CDR2 reads SVGIG (reference sequence). The CDR3 spells CAWSKQEPYGYTF. In DNA form, the CDR3 reads TGTGCCTGGAGTAAGCAGGAACCCTATGGCTACACCTTC.

This clonotype has at least ten counts. This CDR3 is CASSQGTAGELFF. The CDR3 DNA is TGTGCCAGCAGCCAAGGGACTGCCGGGGAGCTGTTTTTT. The J gene is TRBJ2-2, the V gene TRBV3-1, with D possibly matching TRBD2 (5 bases). There are 13 residues in the CDR3. Trimming left V 1 base short and J 6 bases short, with 6 bases between. Germline V gene sequence: CDR1 LGHDT, CDR2 YNNKEL (reference sequence).

The table lists this clonotype with many counts. The J gene is TRBJ1-1, the V gene TRBV2; D remains ambiguous. V lost 4 bases, J lost 4 bases, and 13 bases lay in between. CDR1 and CDR2 from the germline V gene are SNHLY and FYNNEI. This CDR3 is built from 14 residues. CDR3 sequence: CASSGRTVRTEAFF. CDR3 bases: TGTGCCAGCAGTGGTCGGACGGTGCGCACTGAAGCTTTCTTT.

This clonotype was seen repeatedly, ten times or more. The chain carries TRBV14 and TRBJ2-7; 9 bases match TRBD1. V dropped 4 bases and J dropped 4; count of bases not matched to a gene: 8. Germline lookup yields CDR1 SGHDN and CDR2 FVKESK. The CDR3 extends over 15 amino acids. This chain's CDR3 is CASSRPGTGWYEQYF. The DNA for the CDR3 is TGTGCCAGCAGCCGGCCAGGGACAGGGTGGTACGAGCAGTACTTC. Complete variable domain (other parts from reference TRBV14 and TRBJ2-7): EAGVTQFPSHSVIEKGQTVTLRCDPISGHDNLYWYRRVMGKEIKFLLHFVKESKQDESGMPNNRFLAERTGGTYSTLKVQPAELEDSGVYFCASSRPGTGWYEQYFGPGTRLTVT.

In its sample, this clonotype was seen many times. The chain combines TRBV12-5 with TRBJ2-1, with 10 bases that match TRBD1. The CDR3 has 20 residues. The junction had 19 bases not matched to a gene; V was cut back by 0 bases and J by 8 bases. The germline CDR1 and CDR2 sequences are LGHNT and FRNRAP. For the CDR3, the DNA is TGTGCTAGTGGTTTGGTACTGGGACAGGGGACCGGAGGGAATGAGGATGAGCAGTTCTTC. Translated, it gives CASGLVLGQGTGGNEDEQFF.